The 10 T cell receptor beta chains below come from one sample, sequenced in a study of PD-1 blockade in classical Hodgkin lymphoma. Method: immunoSEQ multiplex PCR; TCRdb's copy keeps in-frame clones and lacks some. Among about 26,000 clones listed, around 80% were seen once. Brentuximab vedotin exposure varied among the patients, all of whom had relapsed after autologous stem cell transplantation. The sample here was peripheral blood mononuclear cells (PBMCs), taken before the second cycle of nivolumab. These TCRs come from a human donor with classical Hodgkin lymphoma.

The V call is TRBV19, the J call TRBJ2-3; D may be TRBD2 (5 bases). Trimming left V 1 base short and J 1 base short, with 9 bases between. CDR1 is LNHDA and CDR2 is SQIVND in the germline V gene (reference sequence). The CDR3 spans 15 residues. The CDR3: CASSIGERGTDTQYF. For the CDR3, the DNA is TGTGCCAGTAGTATAGGAGAGAGGGGCACAGATACGCAGTATTTT.

The rearrangement links TRBV15 to TRBJ2-3; perhaps TRBD2 as D (6 bases). Trimming stripped 5 bases from V and 0 bases from J, with 15 bases between. CDR3 length: 16 amino acids. Germline V gene lookup returns CDR1 LNHNV and CDR2 YYDKDF (reference sequence). CDR3 sequence (DNA): TGTGCCACCAGCCCGTTCCTGCGGGGAAGCACAGATACGCAGTATTTT. Translation: CATSPFLRGSTDTQYF.

The rearrangement links TRBV7-8 to TRBJ2-3, with 9 bases identical to TRBD2. The germline V gene has CDR1 SGHVS and CDR2 FQNEAQ. CDR3 length: 16 amino acids. V shed 1 base, J shed 2 bases, and the junction held 4 bases outside the gene matches. In DNA, the CDR3 is TGTGCCAGCAGCTTAGTGCTAGCGGGGTACACAGATACGCAGTATTTT. This encodes CASSLVLAGYTDTQYF.

V is TRBV6-5 and J is TRBJ2-3, with TRBD2 matching over 8 bases. This CDR3 is 15 amino acids long. CDR1 is MNHEY and CDR2 is SVGAGI in the germline V gene. The J segment lost 3 bases and the V segment lost 2 bases, leaving 4 bases of the junction unmatched. This CDR3 reads CASSYSAGGTDTQYF. CDR3 DNA: TGTGCCAGCAGTTACAGCGCGGGGGGAACAGATACGCAGTATTTT.

This clone is categorized as medium-sized (0.01 to 0.1%). V usage is TRBV6-4 and J usage is TRBJ2-1, with 12 bases fitting TRBD2. The junction had 5 bases not matched to a gene; V was cut back by 3 bases and J by 8 bases. Per germline, CDR1 MRHNA and CDR2 SNTAGT. This CDR3 comprises 15 residues. The CDR3 here is CASSEETSGGYEQFF. CDR3 nucleotides: TGTGCCAGCAGTGAAGAGACTAGCGGGGGATATGAGCAGTTCTTC.

The V call is TRBV30, the J call TRBJ2-1; perhaps D is TRBD1 or TRBD2 (7 bases each). With 5 bases removed from V and 8 bases from J, the gap between germline ends came to 16 bases. This CDR3 is built from 13 residues. CDR1 and CDR2 from the germline V gene are GTSNPN and SVGIG (reference sequence). CDR3 nucleotide sequence: TGTGCCTGGGCCGAGGGAGGGGGCTATGAGCAGTTCTTC. It specifies CAWAEGGGYEQFF.

The chain recombines TRBV5-6 with TRBJ1-6, with a weak D call TRBD1 (5 bases). Trimming left V 4 bases short and J 4 bases short, with 12 bases between. Per germline, CDR1 SGHDT and CDR2 YYEEEE. This CDR3 has 15 residues. In DNA, the CDR3 is TGTGCCAGCAGCGAGGGGTTAACGTATAATTCACCCCTCCACTTT. Protein sequence: CASSEGLTYNSPLHF.

The rearrangement joins TRBV19 to TRBJ2-7; D is unresolved. V lost 0 bases, J lost 1 base, and 10 bases lay in between. The length of the CDR3 is 15 residues. From germline, CDR1 is LNHDA and CDR2 SQIVND (reference sequence). The CDR3 nucleotides read TGTGCCAGTAGTATAGATCCGTACGGTTCCTACGAGCAGTACTTC. Its translation: CASSIDPYGSYEQYF.

The chain recombines TRBV6-5 with TRBJ2-7; the D gene could be TRBD1 or TRBD2 (5 bases each). Trimming removed 6 bases from V and 6 bases from J, with 15 bases in between. CDR1 is MNHEY and CDR2 is SVGAGI in the germline V gene. The CDR3 has 13 residues. In DNA, the CDR3 is TGTGCCAGCAGCCCCGGGACCGCGGGCGAGCAGTACTTC. Its protein product is CASSPGTAGEQYF.

This chain joins TRBV19 and TRBJ1-1; unclear D gene. The V gene's germline CDR1 is LNHDA and CDR2 SQIVND (reference sequence). Trimming pared 9 bases from V and 1 base from J, leaving 12 bases between. The CDR3 extends over 13 amino acids. In DNA, the CDR3 is TGTGCCAGCAGTTGGGAGGGGAACACTGAAGCTTTCTTT. Translating gives CASSWEGNTEAFF.